What follows is one TCR beta chain and its context. The data originate from a study of T cell changes during pregnancy in multiple sclerosis. TCRdb keeps only in-frame clones here, not all; method: immunoSEQ multiplex PCR. The data contain 20,000 or so clones, about 89% of them singletons. The receptor comes from a female donor in good health, enrolled as a control in a pregnancy study. This material consisted of CD4+ T cells from peripheral blood mononuclear cells, taken after pregnancy.

CDR3 sequence (DNA): TGCAGCGTTGAACCCGGAGCCAAAAACATTCAGTACTTC. It specifies CSVEPGAKNIQYF. This rearrangement joins TRBV29-1 to TRBJ2-4; no clear D. CDR3 length equals 13 residues. Germline-derived CDR1 and CDR2 are SQVTM and ANQGSEA. Between the trimmed V and J ends, which lost 2 bases and 0 bases, there was a span of 5 bases.